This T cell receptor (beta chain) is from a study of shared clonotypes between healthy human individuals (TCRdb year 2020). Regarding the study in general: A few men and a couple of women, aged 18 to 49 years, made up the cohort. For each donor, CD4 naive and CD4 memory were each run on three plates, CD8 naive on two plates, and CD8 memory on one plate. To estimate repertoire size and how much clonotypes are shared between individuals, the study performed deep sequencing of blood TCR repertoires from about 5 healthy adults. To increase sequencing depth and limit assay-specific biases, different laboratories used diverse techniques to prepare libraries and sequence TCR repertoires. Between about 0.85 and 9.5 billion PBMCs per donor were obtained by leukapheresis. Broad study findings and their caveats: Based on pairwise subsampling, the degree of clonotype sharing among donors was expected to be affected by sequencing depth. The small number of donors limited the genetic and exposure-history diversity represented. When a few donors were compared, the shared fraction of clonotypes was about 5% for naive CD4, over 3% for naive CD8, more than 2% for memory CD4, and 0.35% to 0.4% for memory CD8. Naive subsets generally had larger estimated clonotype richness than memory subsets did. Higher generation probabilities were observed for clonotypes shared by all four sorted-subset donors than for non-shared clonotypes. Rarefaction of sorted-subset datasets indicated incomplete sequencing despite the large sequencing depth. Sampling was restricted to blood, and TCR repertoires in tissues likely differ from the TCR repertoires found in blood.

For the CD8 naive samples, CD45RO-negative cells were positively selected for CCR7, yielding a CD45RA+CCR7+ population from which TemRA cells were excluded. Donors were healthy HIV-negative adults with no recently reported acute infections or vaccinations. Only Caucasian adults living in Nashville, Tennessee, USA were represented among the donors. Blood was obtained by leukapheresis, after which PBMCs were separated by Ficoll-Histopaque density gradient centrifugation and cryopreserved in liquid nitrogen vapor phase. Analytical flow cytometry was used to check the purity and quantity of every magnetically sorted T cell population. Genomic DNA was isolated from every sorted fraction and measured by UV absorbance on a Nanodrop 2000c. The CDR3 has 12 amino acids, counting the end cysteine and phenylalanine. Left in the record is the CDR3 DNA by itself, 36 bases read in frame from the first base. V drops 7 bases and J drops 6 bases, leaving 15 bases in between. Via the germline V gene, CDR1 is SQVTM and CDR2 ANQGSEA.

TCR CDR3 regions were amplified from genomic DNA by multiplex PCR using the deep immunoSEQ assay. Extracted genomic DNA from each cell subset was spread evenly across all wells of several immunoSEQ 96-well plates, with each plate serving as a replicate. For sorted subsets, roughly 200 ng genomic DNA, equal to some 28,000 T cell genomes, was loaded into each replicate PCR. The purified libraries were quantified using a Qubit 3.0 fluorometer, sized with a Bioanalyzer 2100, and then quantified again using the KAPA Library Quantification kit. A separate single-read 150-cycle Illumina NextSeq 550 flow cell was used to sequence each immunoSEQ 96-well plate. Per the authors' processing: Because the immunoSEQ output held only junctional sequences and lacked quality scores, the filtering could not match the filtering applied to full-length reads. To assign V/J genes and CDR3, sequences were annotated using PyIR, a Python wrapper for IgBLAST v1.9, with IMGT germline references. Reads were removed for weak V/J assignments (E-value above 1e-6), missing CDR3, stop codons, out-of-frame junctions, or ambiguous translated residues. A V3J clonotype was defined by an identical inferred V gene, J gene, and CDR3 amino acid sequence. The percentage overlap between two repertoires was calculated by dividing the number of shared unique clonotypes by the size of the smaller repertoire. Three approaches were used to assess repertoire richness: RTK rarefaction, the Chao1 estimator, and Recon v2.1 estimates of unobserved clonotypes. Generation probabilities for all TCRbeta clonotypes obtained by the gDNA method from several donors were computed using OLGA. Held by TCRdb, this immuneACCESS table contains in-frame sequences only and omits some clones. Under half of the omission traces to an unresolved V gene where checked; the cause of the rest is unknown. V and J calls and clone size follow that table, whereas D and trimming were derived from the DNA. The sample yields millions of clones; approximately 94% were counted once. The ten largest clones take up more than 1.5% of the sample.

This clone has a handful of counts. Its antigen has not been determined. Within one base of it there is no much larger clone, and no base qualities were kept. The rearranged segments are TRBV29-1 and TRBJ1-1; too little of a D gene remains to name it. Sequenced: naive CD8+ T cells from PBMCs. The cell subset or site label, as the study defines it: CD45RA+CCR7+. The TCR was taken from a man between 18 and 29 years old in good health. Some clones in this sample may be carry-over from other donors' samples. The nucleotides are TGCAGCGCTCGTGGTGGGTTGCCTGAAGCTTTCTTT. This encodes CSARGGLPEAFF.